The next 4 T cell receptor beta chains were all read from a single sample in a study of blood T cells in healthy people across ages. Using a J-beta primer mix together with a sample-barcoded 5' primer, a second PCR was run for roughly 7 to 11 cycles. MiXCR was run by TCRdb on the 5' RACE reads, yielding one entry per CDR3 protein. The sample comprises around 750,000 distinct CDR3 sequences, about 48% of which are singletons, and about 38% rests with the top ten. What was sequenced was blood. All receptors come from a man at least 80 years old in good health.

The V and J genes are TRBV20-1 and TRBJ1-5, with D uncertain. The CDR3 is 15 residues long. V was cut by 1 base and J by 1 base, with 11 bases left in between. In germline, CDR1 is DFQATT, CDR2 SNEGSKA (reference sequence). The CDR3 nucleotides are TGCAGTGCTAGAGGCGTGTCGGGAAGCAATCAGCCCCAGCATTTT. Its translation: CSARGVSGSNQPQHF.

V gene TRBV27 combines with J gene TRBJ1-5; tentatively, D is TRBD1 (5 bases). V lost 6 bases and J lost 6, with 18 bases in between. Germline CDR1 reads MNHEY; CDR2 reads SMNVEV (reference sequence). CDR3 length: 15 amino acids. The CDR3 region is CASRALDRGVQPQHF. The CDR3 region has the DNA TGTGCCAGCAGGGCCCTAGACAGAGGGGTTCAGCCCCAGCATTTT.

This clonotype was observed a handful of times. The genes are TRBV12-3 or TRBV12-4 and TRBJ2-7; no firm D call. This CDR3 comprises 16 residues. Trimming took off 7 bases at V and 5 bases at J, with 24 bases between the two ends. In DNA, the CDR3 is TGTGCCAGCATCCACTGCCGAAGGGCCAGGTACAACGAGCAGTACTTC. Translated: CASIHCRRARYNEQYF.

This chain links TRBV18 with TRBJ2-1; D gene ambiguous. V lost 4 bases and J 5 bases, leaving 9 bases between the germline ends. This CDR3 contains 13 residues. Germline V gene sequence: CDR1 KGHSH, CDR2 LQKENI. CDR3 protein: CASSLDQDNEQFF. CDR3 nucleotide sequence: TGTGCCAGCTCACTCGACCAAGACAATGAGCAGTTCTTC.